These T cell receptor beta chains were read from a single sample in a study of blood T cells in healthy people across ages. TCRdb called the 5' RACE reads again in MiXCR, with one record for every CDR3 protein. Among almost 550,000 distinct CDR3 sequences listed, less than 25% were seen once. This sample was also put to use in a study of T cells of mothers and their children.

Sequencing used blood. Source of these receptors: a boy younger than 18 in good health. Both conserved end residues are part of each CDR3. Fields, in order: D gene, J gene, V gene, clone size, CDR3 protein, CDR3 DNA. The D gene is left open where the match is weak. Clone size is stated in some rows and not others, as once, few, many or a class when expanded.

-,TRBJ2-7,TRBV20-1,medium-sized,CSARGFSPGNTMSEQYF,TGCAGTGCTAGAGGTTTTTCCCCGGGAAATACAATGAGCGAGCAGTACTTC
-,TRBJ2-7,TRBV29-1,few,CSVHSLEQYF,TGCAGCGTTCATAGTCTGGAGCAGTACTTC
TRBD2,TRBJ2-5,TRBV28,-,CASSPSGSRVQQYF,TGTGCCAGCAGCCCAAGCGGGAGTCGGGTCCAGCAGTACTTC
-,TRBJ2-4,TRBV28,few,CASSLGFSPLAKNIQYF,TGTGCCAGCAGTTTAGGGTTCAGCCCTCTAGCCAAAAACATTCAGTACTTC
-,TRBJ2-7,TRBV9,-,CASSVAGNVYEQYF,TGTGCCAGCAGCGTAGCGGGCAACGTTTACGAGCAGTACTTC
TRBD2,TRBJ2-1,TRBV4-1,few,CASSQDLTSGRGNEQFF,TGCGCCAGCAGCCAAGATTTGACTAGCGGGAGAGGGAATGAGCAGTTCTTC
-,TRBJ2-1,TRBV20-1,-,CSAGRREPRNEQFF,TGCAGTGCAGGACGGCGGGAACCTCGGAATGAGCAGTTCTTC
-,TRBJ1-6,TRBV27,-,CASSLRKTPYNSPLHF,TGTGCCAGCAGTTTAAGGAAGACGCCCTATAATTCACCCCTCCACTTT
-,TRBJ2-1,TRBV5-1,-,CASSLYQSSYNEQFF,TGCGCCAGCAGCTTATATCAGAGTTCCTACAATGAGCAGTTCTTC
TRBD1,TRBJ2-2,TRBV5-1,few,CASSLAGTGTGELFF,TGCGCCAGCAGCTTGGCAGGGACAGGCACCGGGGAGCTGTTTTTT
-,TRBJ2-1,TRBV7-8,-,CASSTRLAEALLLGNEQFF,TGTGCCAGCAGCACCAGGCTAGCTGAAGCCCTCCTTCTTGGAAATGAGCAGTTCTTC
TRBD2,TRBJ2-1,TRBV7-9,few,CASSLDSGGSFNEQFF,TGTGCCAGCAGCTTAGACTCCGGGGGGAGTTTCAATGAGCAGTTCTTC
-,TRBJ2-7,TRBV4-1,-,CASSREGGGYEQYF,TGCGCCAGCAGCCGAGAAGGGGGGGGCTACGAGCAGTACTTC
-,TRBJ2-3,TRBV5-1,many,CASSLGFGHTDTQYF,TGCGCCAGCAGCTTGGGTTTTGGCCACACAGATACGCAGTATTTT
TRBD1,TRBJ1-2,TRBV7-2,few,CASSLALAPGGGGYGYTF,TGTGCCAGCAGCTTAGCCCTAGCCCCAGGGGGCGGCGGCTATGGCTACACCTTC
TRBD2,TRBJ2-3,TRBV7-8,-,CASSPVASGGRDTQYF,TGTGCCAGCAGCCCTGTGGCTAGCGGGGGGAGGGATACGCAGTATTTT
-,TRBJ2-7,TRBV24-1,few,CATSEPIDGYYEQYF,TGTGCCACCAGTGAACCTATCGACGGTTACTACGAGCAGTACTTC
-,TRBJ2-7,TRBV29-1,many,CSVSLTGPFGEQYF,TGCAGCGTGTCTCTTACAGGGCCTTTCGGGGAGCAGTACTTC
TRBD1,TRBJ2-7,TRBV7-2,-,CASSPRTGGQMEQYF,TGTGCCAGCAGCCCAAGGACAGGTGGCCAAATGGAGCAGTACTTC
-,TRBJ2-3,TRBV4-2,few,CASSQGDRRSSTDTQYF,TGTGCCAGCAGCCAAGGGGACCGAAGATCTAGCACAGATACGCAGTATTTT
TRBD2,TRBJ2-7,TRBV3-1,few,CASSVESGREQYF,TGTGCCAGCAGCGTCGAGAGCGGGAGGGAGCAGTACTTC
-,TRBJ2-7,TRBV15,-,CATSTGNSYEQYF,TGTGCCACCAGCACGGGGAACTCCTACGAGCAGTACTTC
-,TRBJ2-7,TRBV10-3,-,CAISVDTTYEQYF,TGTGCCATCAGTGTCGATACGACCTACGAGCAGTACTTC
TRBD2,TRBJ2-7,TRBV7-2,-,CASSLKAGVADEQYF,TGTGCCAGCAGCCTCAAAGCGGGAGTAGCCGACGAGCAGTACTTC
TRBD1,TRBJ2-7,TRBV28,-,CASSLIGGTGPYEQYF,TGTGCCAGCAGTCTTATAGGCGGGACAGGACCCTACGAGCAGTACTTC
TRBD1,TRBJ2-2,TRBV4-1,-,CASSLPHTGDRNTGELFF,TGCGCCAGCAGCCTACCTCACACAGGGGATAGGAACACCGGGGAGCTGTTTTTT
TRBD1,TRBJ2-1,TRBV28,few,CAITSGGRFNYNEQFF,TGTGCCATCACCTCAGGGGGCCGCTTCAACTACAATGAGCAGTTCTTC
-,TRBJ1-3,TRBV20-1,many,CSAIDSSSGNTIYF,TGCAGTGCTATCGACAGCAGTTCTGGAAACACCATATATTTT
-,TRBJ1-2,TRBV27,-,CASSLQGSLGYTF,TGTGCCAGCAGTTTACAGGGATCGCTCGGCTACACCTTC
-,TRBJ2-4,TRBV21-1,-,CASSNDRGGIQYF,TGTGCCAGCAGCAATGACAGGGGAGGCATTCAGTACTTC
-,TRBJ2-5,TRBV27,few,CASSYTFGETQYF,TGTGCCAGCAGTTACACGTTTGGAGAGACCCAGTACTTC
-,TRBJ2-4,TRBV19,-,CASKFLTEEGDIRYF,TGTGCCAGTAAGTTCCTGACAGAAGAAGGGGACATTCGGTACTTC
-,TRBJ1-2,TRBV21-1,once,CASTKEGHPRHYGYTF,TGTGCCAGCACCAAAGAGGGACACCCAAGGCACTATGGCTACACCTTC
-,TRBJ2-6,TRBV7-2,-,CASSLEPSGANVLTF,TGTGCCAGCAGCTTAGAGCCTTCTGGGGCCAACGTCCTGACTTTC
-,TRBJ2-7,TRBV21-1,few,CASSKITLANEQYF,TGTGCCAGCAGCAAAATTACTCTCGCGAACGAGCAGTACTTC
-,TRBJ2-1,TRBV28,-,CASRKEADSYNEQFF,TGTGCCAGCAGGAAAGAAGCGGACTCCTACAATGAGCAGTTCTTC
TRBD1,TRBJ1-1,TRBV20-1,-,CSARWQGADTEAFF,TGCAGTGCTAGATGGCAGGGGGCCGACACTGAAGCTTTCTTT
TRBD1,TRBJ2-7,TRBV29-1,few,CSARIRETGIHEQYF,TGCAGCGCCCGAATACGTGAGACAGGGATCCACGAGCAGTACTTC
-,TRBJ1-1,TRBV12-3/TRBV12-4,-,CASSLASNTEAFF,TGTGCCAGCAGTTTGGCCTCCAACACTGAAGCTTTCTTT
TRBD1,TRBJ2-4,TRBV20-1,-,CSARQGWGIAKNIQYF,TGCAGTGCTCGACAGGGGTGGGGGATAGCCAAAAACATTCAGTACTTC
-,TRBJ2-3,TRBV12-3/TRBV12-4,-,CASSPWRVTDTQYF,TGTGCCAGCAGTCCCTGGCGGGTCACAGATACGCAGTATTTT
-,TRBJ1-1,TRBV7-3,-,CASSLRRANEAFF,TGTGCCAGCAGCTTGAGGCGGGCTAATGAAGCTTTCTTT
-,TRBJ2-1,TRBV7-2,-,CASSLEGNLREQFF,TGTGCCAGCAGCTTAGAGGGCAACCTCAGGGAGCAGTTCTTC
-,TRBJ2-5,TRBV5-1,few,CASSLGLSSIETQYF,TGCGCCAGCAGCTTGGGACTATCCAGTATCGAGACCCAGTACTTC
-,TRBJ2-3,TRBV6-5,-,CASGQGPDTQYF,TGTGCCAGCGGCCAGGGGCCAGATACGCAGTATTTT
-,TRBJ1-5,TRBV4-3,many,CASSQDTPDYSNQPQHF,TGCGCCAGCAGCCAAGATACCCCCGATTATAGCAATCAGCCCCAGCATTTT
-,TRBJ1-3,TRBV3-1,-,CASSQLSPFSGNTIYF,TGTGCCAGCAGCCAATTATCCCCTTTTTCTGGAAACACCATATATTTT
-,TRBJ2-3,TRBV29-1,-,CSVGTYDTQYF,TGCAGCGTTGGGACTTACGATACGCAGTATTTT
-,TRBJ2-6,TRBV5-1,few,CASREGFGANVLTF,TGCGCCAGCCGGGAAGGGTTTGGGGCCAACGTCCTGACTTTC
-,TRBJ2-1,TRBV20-1,few,CSASRAANYNEQFF,TGCAGTGCTAGCCGGGCAGCAAACTACAATGAGCAGTTCTTC
TRBD1,TRBJ2-1,TRBV7-3,-,CASSRDRRNEQFF,TGTGCCAGCAGCCGGGACAGGAGAAATGAGCAGTTCTTC
TRBD1,TRBJ2-7,TRBV2,-,CASSEYFMGTEPSYEQYF,TGTGCCAGCAGTGAATATTTTATGGGGACAGAACCCTCCTACGAGCAGTACTTC
-,TRBJ2-7,TRBV20-1,few,CSARDPGIAYEQYF,TGCAGTGCTAGAGATCCAGGGATAGCCTACGAGCAGTACTTC
-,TRBJ2-2,TRBV5-5,few,CASSGAGTNTGELFF,TGTGCCAGTTCGGGGGCAGGGACGAACACCGGGGAGCTGTTTTTT
TRBD1,TRBJ2-3,TRBV7-2,-,CASSLGAARGRSDTQYF,TGTGCCAGCAGCTTAGGGGCGGCCAGGGGGCGGTCAGATACGCAGTATTTT
-,TRBJ1-1,TRBV3-1,-,CASSQVSGNTEAFF,TGTGCCAGCAGCCAAGTTTCAGGGAACACTGAAGCTTTCTTT
-,TRBJ2-7,TRBV20-1,many,CSARDLGRAYEQYF,TGCAGTGCTAGAGATTTGGGGCGGGCCTACGAGCAGTACTTC
-,TRBJ1-2,TRBV7-9,-,CASSLIAADYGYTF,TGTGCCAGCAGCTTAATCGCGGCAGACTATGGCTACACCTTC
TRBD1,TRBJ1-5,TRBV20-1,few,CSVLQGADDQPQHF,TGCAGTGTCCTTCAGGGGGCAGACGATCAGCCCCAGCATTTT